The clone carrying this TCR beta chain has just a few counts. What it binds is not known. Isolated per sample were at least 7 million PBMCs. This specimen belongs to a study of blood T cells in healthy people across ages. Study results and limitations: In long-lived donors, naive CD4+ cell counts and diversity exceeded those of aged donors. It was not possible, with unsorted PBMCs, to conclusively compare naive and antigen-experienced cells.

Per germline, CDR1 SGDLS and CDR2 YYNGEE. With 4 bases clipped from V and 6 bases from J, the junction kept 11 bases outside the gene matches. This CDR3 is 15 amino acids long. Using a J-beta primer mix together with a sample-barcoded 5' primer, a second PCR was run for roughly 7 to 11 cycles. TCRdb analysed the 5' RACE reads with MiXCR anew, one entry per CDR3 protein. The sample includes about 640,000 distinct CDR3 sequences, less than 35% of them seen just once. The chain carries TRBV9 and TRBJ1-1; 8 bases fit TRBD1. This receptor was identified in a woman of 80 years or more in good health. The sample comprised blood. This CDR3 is CASSPGQGWSAEAFF. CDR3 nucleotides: TGTGCCAGCAGCCCCGGACAGGGATGGTCAGCTGAAGCTTTCTTT. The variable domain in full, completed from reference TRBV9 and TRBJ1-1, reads DSGVTQTPKHLITATGQRVTLRCSPRSGDLSVYWYQQSLDQGLQFLIQYYNGEERAKGNILERFSAQQFPDLHSELNLSSLELGDSALYFCASSPGQGWSAEAFFGQGTRLTVV.